This TCR beta chain is drawn from a study of CD8 T cells in ankylosing spondylitis. Germline V gene sequence: CDR1 SGHRS, CDR2 YFSETQ. The CDR3 runs to 14 residues. This clonotype was seen at least ten times. One end of the junction does not line up with germline, which may come from a read error. TCRdb reprocessed the 5' RACE reads via MiXCR and lists one record per CDR3 protein. The table shows a few hundred thousand distinct CDR3 sequences, with approximately 12% occurring only once. The gene calls are TRBV5-1 and TRBJ2-3, with 7 bases that match TRBD1. The sequenced sample consisted of blood, either unsorted or a sorted T cell fraction (not recorded which). This sequence was found in a male donor with ankylosing spondylitis or in good health (not recorded which). The CDR3 loop is CASSPGQSTDTQYF. The CDR3 bases are TGTGCCAGCAGTCCGGGACAGAGCACAGATACGCAGTATTTT.